The 18 T cell receptor beta chains in this list originate from one sample, sequenced in a study of cytomegalovirus exposure and HLA in healthy donors (dated by TCRdb to about 2017). Library generation was performed with the immunoSEQ multiplex PCR assay. For the multiplex PCR, a mixture combining 60 forward primers for TCR Vbeta segments and 13 reverse primers for TCR Jbeta segments was used. As stored in TCRdb, this immuneACCESS dataset retains in-frame rearrangements with V and J assigned. A fraction of the clones does not appear; measured against another copy, unresolved V genes explain less than half of the discrepancy, and the remainder lacks a known reason. The sample table contains approximately 52,000 clones; only one count was recorded for about three quarters of them. The biggest ten clones account for 2.5% of the sample. Sequencing input: PBMCs. These receptors were obtained from a female donor in good health and CMV-seronegative.

The chain uses TRBV28 and TRBJ2-7, with TRBD1 matching 7 bases. V trimming: 5 bases; J trimming: 2 bases; junction bases outside the gene matches: 15. Germline lookup yields CDR1 MDHEN and CDR2 SYDVKM. CDR3 size: 17 residues. CDR3 amino acids: CASSISGTELVAYEQYF. In nucleotides, the CDR3 is TGTGCCAGCAGTATCTCCGGGACAGAGCTCGTCGCCTACGAGCAGTACTTC. Full variable domain (rest looked up from reference TRBV28 and TRBJ2-7): DVKVTQSSRYLVKRTGEKVFLECVQDMDHENMFWYRQDPGLGLRLIYFSYDVKMKEKGDIPEGYSVSREKKERFSLILESASTNQTSMYLCASSISGTELVAYEQYFGPGTRLTVT.

The chain is built from TRBV6-6 and TRBJ2-5; D is perhaps TRBD1 (6 bases). This CDR3 is 16 amino acids long. Germline CDR1 reads MNHNY; CDR2 reads SVGAGI (reference sequence). The V and J ends lost 0 bases and 11 bases respectively, with 22 bases between them. The CDR3 DNA follows: TGTGCCAGCAGTTACTCCCCTTCGACAGGTTTGAAAGATCAGTACTTC. Encoded protein: CASSYSPSTGLKDQYF.

The CDR3 region is CASSLSTGGSQPQHF. The DNA of the CDR3 is TGTGCCAGCAGTTTATCGACAGGGGGCAGTCAGCCCCAGCATTTT. The chain carries TRBV27 and TRBJ1-5, with 10 bases matching TRBD1. Trimming cost V 0 bases and J 6 bases; bases outside gene matches: 2. Germline lookup yields CDR1 MNHEY and CDR2 SMNVEV (reference sequence). The CDR3 spans 15 residues.

V usage is TRBV28 and J usage is TRBJ1-6, with 10 bases fitting TRBD1. With 8 bases clipped from V and 7 bases from J, the junction kept 11 bases outside the gene matches. Looked up from germline, CDR1 is MDHEN and CDR2 is SYDVKM. The CDR3 totals 16 residues. CDR3 in DNA: TGTGCCAGCCGCAAATTGGGACAGGGGAAAAATTCACCCCTCCACTTT. Protein sequence: CASRKLGQGKNSPLHF.

Details on this clone: This sample also contains other DNA sequences that code for the same CDR3. CDR3: CASSVVPQGNEQFF. Written as DNA, the CDR3 is TGTGCCAGCAGCGTAGTACCACAGGGGAATGAGCAGTTCTTC. The chain couples TRBV9 to TRBJ2-1, with 7 bases aligning to TRBD1. V lost 0 bases and J lost 7; bases outside the gene matches: 4. Germline values: CDR1 SGDLS, CDR2 YYNGEE. The CDR3 extends over 14 amino acids.

The genes are TRBV19 and TRBJ2-7; 7 nucleotides align to TRBD2. The CDR3 consists of 14 residues. Losses at the gene ends were 4 bases for V and 6 bases for J; bases not matched to a gene: 9. Germline values: CDR1 LNHDA, CDR2 SQIVND (reference sequence). The CDR3 DNA reads TGTGCCAGTAGTACGGTCGGACTAGTAGGCGAGCAGTACTTC. Its translation: CASSTVGLVGEQYF.

The chain joins TRBV27 to TRBJ2-5, with 7 bases aligning to TRBD1. Trimming cost V 4 bases and J 6 bases; bases outside gene matches: 8. The CDR3 contains 14 residues. Germline CDR1 MNHEY, CDR2 SMNVEV (reference sequence). The CDR3 spells CASSYRGGEKTQYF. CDR3 in DNA: TGTGCCAGCAGTTACAGAGGGGGCGAGAAGACCCAGTACTTC.

V is TRBV7-9 and J is TRBJ2-7; TRBD1 agrees at 11 bases. Germline V gene data show CDR1 as SEHNR and CDR2 as FQNEAQ (reference sequence). V dropped 5 bases and J dropped 6; count of bases not matched to a gene: 9. CDR3 length equals 15 residues. The CDR3 bases are TGTGCCAGCAGCCACCCCGGGACAGGGGGTCGCGAGCAGTACTTC. It codes for CASSHPGTGGREQYF.

The chain carries TRBV10-3 and TRBJ2-5; tentative D call: TRBD1 (6 bases). The J call may be wrong; the DNA end is better matched by TRBJ2-7. The germline V gene encodes CDR1 ENHRY and CDR2 SYGVKD. This CDR3 comprises 12 residues. The CDR3 DNA reads TGTGCCATACGGGACACCGCCTACGAGCAGTACTTC. As protein: CAIRDTAYEQYF.

V gene TRBV19 combines with J gene TRBJ1-5, with 8 nucleotides matching TRBD1. J gave up 6 bases and V 6 bases, and 7 bases lay outside the gene matches. The CDR3 runs to 14 residues. Germline CDR1 is LNHDA and CDR2 is SQIVND (reference sequence). The CDR3: CASRRQGAGQPQHF. CDR3 coding DNA: TGTGCCAGTAGACGGCAGGGGGCGGGTCAGCCCCAGCATTTT.

This sequence joins TRBV6-6 and TRBJ1-1; the D is unclear. Germline V gives CDR1 MNHNY, CDR2 SVGAGI (reference sequence). This CDR3 has 14 residues. V lost 0 bases, J lost 5 bases, and 10 bases lay in between. CDR3 amino acids: CASSYSGRVTEAFF. Written as DNA, the CDR3 is TGTGCCAGCAGTTACTCAGGGAGGGTTACTGAAGCTTTCTTT.

In this sample, this clone turned up once. This chain joins TRBV6-1 and TRBJ2-7; the match to TRBD1 covers 9 bases. Germline CDR1 is MNHNS and CDR2 is SASEGT. The trim removed 4 bases at V and 0 bases at J, leaving 4 bases unmatched. This CDR3 comprises 15 residues. The CDR3, as DNA: TGTGCCAGCAGTGCCGACAGGGGGTACTCCTACGAGCAGTACTTC. Its translation: CASSADRGYSYEQYF.

V usage is TRBV5-1 and J usage is TRBJ2-1, with D tentatively TRBD2 (5 bases). The CDR3 contains 14 residues. V was trimmed by 0 bases and J by 9 bases, leaving 13 bases between them. Germline CDR1 SGHRS, CDR2 YFSETQ. The CDR3 loop is CASSLGLPDTEQFF. In DNA, the CDR3 is TGCGCCAGCAGCTTGGGACTACCTGACACTGAGCAGTTCTTC.

The chain recombines TRBV5-5 with TRBJ2-7; the match to TRBD2 covers 8 bases. V gave up 5 bases and J gave up 4 bases; unmatched junction bases: 5. This CDR3 is built from 13 residues. CDR1 is SGHKS and CDR2 is YYEKEE in the germline V gene (reference sequence). CDR3 region: CASRLTSGYEQYF. CDR3 sequence (DNA): TGTGCCAGCAGACTCACTAGCGGATACGAGCAGTACTTC. The full variable domain, with the rest looked up from reference TRBV5-5 and TRBJ2-7, is DAGVTQSPTHLIKTRGQQVTLRCSPISGHKSVSWYQQVLGQGPQFIFQYYEKEERGRGNFPDRFSARQFPNYSSELNVNALLLGDSALYLCASRLTSGYEQYFGPGTRLTVT.

The chain has TRBV7-9 and TRBJ1-3; weak D call: TRBD1 (6 bases). The CDR3 has 15 amino acids. CDR1 is SEHNR and CDR2 is FQNEAQ in the germline V gene (reference sequence). Between the trimmed V and J ends, which lost 5 bases and 0 bases, there was a span of 11 bases. The DNA of the CDR3 is TGTGCCAGCAGCGGCCTACAGGGCTCTGGAAACACCATATATTTT. This gives the protein CASSGLQGSGNTIYF.

The chain is built from TRBV29-1 and TRBJ2-7, with D perhaps TRBD2 (9 bases). V was cut by 6 bases and J by 6 bases, with 21 bases left in between. Germline values: CDR1 SQVTM, CDR2 ANQGSEA. The CDR3 totals 14 residues. The CDR3 coding sequence is TGCAGCGTGGGACAGGCGGGAGGGCCAGGCGAGCAGTACTTC. This codes for CSVGQAGGPGEQYF.

The J gene is TRBJ2-7, the V gene TRBV7-2; no clear D gene. This CDR3 is built from 14 residues. Germline V CDR1 and CDR2: SGHTA, FQGNSA. V lost 2 bases and J 0 bases, leaving 8 bases between the germline ends. CDR3 loop: CASSLLQFSYEQYF. The CDR3 bases are TGTGCCAGCAGCTTACTCCAGTTCTCCTACGAGCAGTACTTC.

This chain joins TRBV7-3 and TRBJ2-5; 9 nucleotides agree with TRBD2. Germline CDR1 reads SGHTA; CDR2 reads FQGTGA. CDR3 length equals 17 residues. The ends lost 0 bases at V and 1 base at J; junction bases unmatched: 6. CDR3 DNA: TGTGCCAGCAGCTTAACACCACTGACTAGCGGCCAAGAGACCCAGTACTTC. It translates to CASSLTPLTSGQETQYF.